This T cell receptor beta chain was profiled in a study of blood T cells in healthy people across ages. Per the germline V gene, CDR1 is SGHVS and CDR2 is FQNEAQ. Trimming cost V 0 bases and J 7 bases; bases outside gene matches: 3. There are 15 residues in the CDR3. For the second PCR, which ran for 7 to 11 cycles, a sample-barcoded 5' primer and a J-beta primer mix were used. Each CDR3 protein is one row after TCRdb ran MiXCR on the 5' RACE reads. The data contain around 1,000,000 distinct CDR3 sequences, under 30% of them seen just once; the ten biggest clones take up about 0.72%. The sample also formed part of further work on T cells of mothers and their children.

This chain uses TRBV7-8 with TRBJ2-1, with 10 bases fitting TRBD2. Sequences were obtained from blood. This clonotype was obtained from a girl aged 2-10 years in good health. CDR3 region: CASSLAASGGNEQFF. DNA of the CDR3: TGTGCCAGCAGCTTAGCGGCTAGCGGGGGAAATGAGCAGTTCTTC.